This T cell receptor (beta chain) was sequenced in a study of OX40 agonist ivuxolimab in advanced cancers. Study in general: The mean age was 60 years, ranging from 23 to 79, with under 90% of participants male.

People who had autoimmune disease history or systemic immunosuppression were excluded. Germline values: CDR1 SEHNR, CDR2 FQNEAQ (reference sequence). Trimming took 4 bases from V and 0 from J, leaving 6 bases between them. The CDR3 contains 13 residues. The data were produced by immunoSEQ multiplex PCR, yet TCRdb's version contains in-frame clones alone and is incomplete. The sample lists 30,000 to 35,000 clones, roughly 89% occurring once. The input for sequencing was CD4+ or CD8+ T cells sorted from blood, taken in a trial of the OX40 agonist ivuxolimab. This clonotype originated in an adult with an advanced solid tumor such as melanoma, head and neck, liver or kidney cancer. J is TRBJ1-1 and V is TRBV7-9; D not certain. Here the CDR3 DNA reads TGTGCCAGCAGCTCGGTTCTGAACACTGAAGCTTTCTTT. It specifies CASSSVLNTEAFF.